These 31 T cell receptor beta chains came from one sample sequenced in a study of blood T cells in healthy people across ages. Combining a sample-barcoded 5' primer with a J-beta primer mix, a second PCR ran for roughly 7 to 12 cycles. TCRdb used MiXCR to reprocess the 5' RACE reads, holding one entry per CDR3 protein. This sample yields about 970,000 distinct CDR3 sequences, of which around 54% are seen a single time; about a fifth belongs to the top ten. Sequencing input: blood. These receptors all come from a woman aged 60-75 years in good health.

The rearrangement links TRBV6-5 to TRBJ1-1, with D perhaps TRBD1 (6 bases). V gave up 2 bases and J gave up 11 bases, with 18 bases separating them. The CDR3 runs 14 residues. Germline CDR1 is MNHEY and CDR2 is SVGAGI. The CDR3, as DNA: TGTGCCAGCAGTTACGCCGAGGGGGGCGATGGCGCTTTCTTT. It is translated as CASSYAEGGDGAFF.

The chain is built from TRBV28 and TRBJ2-3, with 7 bases identical to TRBD2. The germline gives CDR1 MDHEN, CDR2 SYDVKM. J gave up 6 bases and V 5 bases, and 11 bases lay outside the gene matches. The CDR3 contains 15 residues. The CDR3, as DNA: TGTGCCAGCAGTCCCTCTAGCGGTCGAAAGGATACGCAGTATTTT. Its protein product is CASSPSSGRKDTQYF.

This rearrangement joins TRBV14 to TRBJ2-5, with TRBD2 matching 7 bases. After removal of 1 base from V and 3 bases from J, the junction contained 11 bases not matched to a gene. Germline assignment: CDR1 SGHDN and CDR2 FVKESK. CDR3 length: 17 amino acids. The CDR3, as DNA: TGTGCCAGCAGCCAAGGGACCTTTGCTAGCGGTAAAGAGACCCAGTACTTC. This gives the protein CASSQGTFASGKETQYF.

This clonotype has a single count. The chain has TRBV7-2 and TRBJ2-5, with 8 bases aligning to TRBD2. The CDR3 contains 15 residues. The V gene end was trimmed by 5 bases and the J gene end by 11 bases; junction bases not matched to a gene: 16. Per germline, CDR1 SGHTA and CDR2 FQGNSA. CDR3 sequence reads: CTSSKTSVQGGEQYF. The DNA of the CDR3 is TGTACCAGCAGCAAGACTAGCGTTCAGGGAGGGGAGCAGTACTTC.

The rearrangement joins TRBV28 to TRBJ2-7, with D perhaps TRBD1 or TRBD2 (6 bases each). V lost 7 bases and J 0 bases, leaving 13 bases between the germline ends. Germline CDR1 MDHEN, CDR2 SYDVKM. CDR3 length equals 14 residues. CDR3 region: CASTGAGTSYEQYF. The CDR3 DNA reads TGTGCCAGCACGGGGGCAGGGACCTCCTACGAGCAGTACTTC.

The chain is built from TRBV12-3 or TRBV12-4 and TRBJ1-2; 7 positions match TRBD1. The CDR3 is made up of 13 amino acids. V trimming: 6 bases; J trimming: 5 bases; junction bases outside the gene matches: 6. The CDR3 coding sequence is TGTGCCAGCAGACTCGACAGGGTGTATGGCTACACCTTC. This encodes CASRLDRVYGYTF.

This clonotype appeared a few times. The rearrangement links TRBV29-1 to TRBJ2-7; 9 bases map to TRBD2. From germline, CDR1 is SQVTM and CDR2 ANQGSEA. The CDR3 covers 12 residues. After removal of 6 bases from V and 7 bases from J, the junction contained 7 bases not matched to a gene. This CDR3 reads CSVLAGVGEQYF. In DNA, the CDR3 is TGCAGCGTGTTAGCGGGAGTAGGAGAGCAGTACTTC.

The chain uses TRBV5-1 and TRBJ2-7; 12 bases are a match to TRBD2. Germline V gene sequence: CDR1 SGHRS, CDR2 YFSETQ. This CDR3 has 18 amino acids. The V and J ends lost 5 bases and 2 bases, in that order; junction bases with no gene match: 14. The CDR3 region has the DNA TGCGCCAGCAGTCATAACCCTAGCGGGAGGGCCGTTCCCTACGAGCAGTACTTC. Protein product: CASSHNPSGRAVPYEQYF. Complete variable domain (other parts from reference TRBV5-1 and TRBJ2-7): KAGVTQTPRYLIKTRGQQVTLSCSPISGHRSVSWYQQTPGQGLQFLFEYFSETQRNKGNFPGRFSGRQFSNSRSEMNVSTLELGDSALYLCASSHNPSGRAVPYEQYFGPGTRLTVT.

CDR3 loop: CAARRGENEQYF. For the CDR3, the DNA is TGTGCCGCACGCAGGGGAGAGAACGAGCAGTACTTC. V and J are TRBV10-3 and TRBJ2-5; TRBD1 is a possible D gene (6 bases). The J call may be in error: the DNA end matches TRBJ2-7 better. CDR3 size: 12 residues. Germline V CDR1 and CDR2: ENHRY, SYGVKD.

This clonotype was counted only a few times. The gene calls are TRBV7-2 and TRBJ2-7; D ambiguous. There are 14 residues in the CDR3. The germline gives CDR1 SGHTA, CDR2 FQGNSA. The V end was cut by 3 bases, the J end by 1 base, with 10 bases between. DNA of the CDR3: TGTGCCAGCAGCTTGGCCACCTCATCCTACGAGCAGTACTTC. This sequence encodes CASSLATSSYEQYF.

The J gene is TRBJ1-1, the V gene TRBV29-1; D remains ambiguous. The V gene lost 6 bases and the J gene lost 6 bases, with 11 bases spanning the gap. Germline V lookup: CDR1 SQVTM, CDR2 ANQGSEA. The CDR3 extends over 11 amino acids. The CDR3: CSVRSVAEAFF. For the CDR3, the DNA is TGCAGCGTGAGGAGCGTCGCTGAAGCTTTCTTT.

The chain recombines TRBV7-2 with TRBJ2-7; D may be TRBD1 (5 bases). In germline, CDR1 is SGHTA, CDR2 FQGNSA. This CDR3 comprises 15 residues. Trimming left V 5 bases short and J 5 bases short, with 19 bases between. CDR3 bases: TGTGCCAGCAGCCGCTCCGGGCCCAGGGCAGACGAGCAGTACTTC. It is translated as CASSRSGPRADEQYF.

The CDR3 loop reads CASSRKPLPSGNTDTQYF. The CDR3 DNA follows: TGTGCCAGCAGCCGCAAGCCCCTGCCCAGCGGCAACACAGATACGCAGTATTTT. This chain links TRBV14 with TRBJ2-3; D possibly corresponds to TRBD2 (5 bases). Germline-derived CDR1 and CDR2 are SGHDN and FVKESK. Trimming took off 4 bases at V and 2 bases at J, with 22 bases between the two ends. The CDR3 extends over 18 amino acids.

On this clonotype: An end of the junction differs from the germline gene, which may be a read error. The chain employs TRBV27 and TRBJ2-3; 10 bases line up with TRBD1. The CDR3 runs to 19 residues. CDR1 is MNHEY, CDR2 SMNVEV, per germline (reference sequence). The CDR3: CASSSSGTGDYLSRDTQYF. The DNA of the CDR3 is TGTGCCAGCAGTTCTTCCGGGACAGGGGACTACCTTAGCAGAGATACGCAGTATTTT.

This clonotype was observed a few times. V and J are TRBV20-1 and TRBJ2-7; weak D call: TRBD1 (5 bases). Germline V gene lookup returns CDR1 DFQATT and CDR2 SNEGSKA (reference sequence). The V and J ends lost 6 bases and 5 bases respectively, with 17 bases between them. The CDR3 consists of 13 residues. As DNA, the CDR3 is TGCAGTGCGCGGACATCGTGGGCGAACGAGCAGTACTTC. Translating gives CSARTSWANEQYF.

This clonotype has a handful of counts. The V gene is TRBV7-9, the J gene TRBJ1-5; D may be TRBD1 (6 bases). V was pared by 5 bases and J by 5 bases, with 25 bases between. CDR1 is SEHNR and CDR2 is FQNEAQ in the germline V gene (reference sequence). The CDR3 spans 18 residues. The CDR3 protein is CASSTSSTYTGKDQPQHF. CDR3 in DNA: TGTGCCAGCAGCACGAGCAGTACGTATACAGGGAAGGATCAGCCCCAGCATTTT.

V gene TRBV7-8 combines with J gene TRBJ2-5; D remains unclear. V was trimmed by 4 bases and J by 2 bases, leaving 11 bases between them. Germline lookup yields CDR1 SGHVS and CDR2 FQNEAQ. CDR3 length: 14 amino acids. CDR3 loop: CASSSMESQETQYF. The CDR3 nucleotides are TGTGCCAGCAGCTCCATGGAGAGTCAAGAGACCCAGTACTTC.

This clonotype was seen a handful of times. This chain uses TRBV27 with TRBJ2-7; either TRBD1 or TRBD2 may fit D (5 bases each). Deletions cut 4 bases from V and 9 bases from J, with 16 bases between. Germline lookup yields CDR1 MNHEY and CDR2 SMNVEV (reference sequence). The CDR3 extends over 13 amino acids. CDR3 sequence (DNA): TGTGCCAGCAGTTGGGGGAACGGTGGATTGCAGTACTTC. Amino acids: CASSWGNGGLQYF.

Of note for this clonotype: Germline and junction disagree at one end, which may indicate a read error. The chain couples TRBV7-2 to TRBJ1-1; possible D gene TRBD1, 6 bases. The CDR3 extends over 15 amino acids. The germline V gene encodes CDR1 SGHTA and CDR2 FQGNSA. In nucleotides, the CDR3 is TGTGCCAGCAGTTTAGGTGGACAGATGAACACTGAAGCTTTCTTT. Its translation: CASSLGGQMNTEAFF.

The genes are TRBV20-1 and TRBJ2-7; 10 bases match TRBD1. The CDR3 contains 16 residues. Germline-derived CDR1 and CDR2 are DFQATT and SNEGSKA (reference sequence). V gave up 2 bases and J gave up 4 bases; unmatched junction bases: 11. CDR3 in amino acids: CSARTRDRGLFYEQYF. The CDR3 DNA reads TGCAGTGCTAGAACCCGGGACAGGGGTTTGTTTTACGAGCAGTACTTC.

The chain links TRBV20-1 to TRBJ2-5; D possibly corresponds to TRBD2 (6 bases). The J call may be incorrect, as the DNA end agrees better with TRBJ2-7. Germline V gene sequence: CDR1 DFQATT, CDR2 SNEGSKA (reference sequence). The CDR3 length is 14 residues. CDR3 residues: CSAKPPSDLYEQYF. CDR3 bases: TGCAGTGCCAAGCCCCCTAGCGACCTCTACGAGCAGTACTTC.

The chain uses TRBV5-1 and TRBJ2-3, with D uncertain. Trimming removed 0 bases from V and 1 base from J, with 6 bases in between. CDR1 and CDR2 (germline): SGHRS, YFSETQ. The CDR3 sequence is 14 residues long. Written as DNA, the CDR3 is TGCGCCAGCAGCTTGGACCAGGGCACAGATACGCAGTATTTT. Amino acids: CASSLDQGTDTQYF. The variable domain in full, completed from reference TRBV5-1 and TRBJ2-3, reads KAGVTQTPRYLIKTRGQQVTLSCSPISGHRSVSWYQQTPGQGLQFLFEYFSETQRNKGNFPGRFSGRQFSNSRSEMNVSTLELGDSALYLCASSLDQGTDTQYFGPGTRLTVL.

The rearrangement joins TRBV10-3 to TRBJ2-5, with TRBD2 as a possible D gene (5 bases). The CDR3 has 16 residues. Germline CDR1 ENHRY, CDR2 SYGVKD. Trimming shortened V by 3 bases and J by 4 bases, and 18 bases separated the two germline ends. CDR3 nucleotides: TGTGCCATCAGTGACCCCGGACTTTACCTCGCAGAGACCCAGTACTTC. Its protein product is CAISDPGLYLAETQYF.

V is TRBV3-1 and J is TRBJ1-2, with a weak D call TRBD1 (6 bases). V lost 4 bases and J 5 bases, leaving 11 bases between the germline ends. This CDR3 region has 13 residues. In germline, CDR1 is LGHDT, CDR2 YNNKEL (reference sequence). CDR3 coding DNA: TGTGCCAGCAGCCCTAAAGGGACATATGGCTACACCTTC. Its protein product is CASSPKGTYGYTF.

This sequence joins TRBV25-1 and TRBJ1-4, with a weak D call TRBD1 (5 bases). The CDR3 sequence is 16 residues long. Per the germline V gene, CDR1 is MGHDK and CDR2 is SYGVNS. V gave up 3 bases and J gave up 3 bases, with 14 bases separating them. The CDR3 loop is CASSDQRQTANEKLFF. For the CDR3, the DNA is TGTGCCAGCAGTGACCAGCGACAGACCGCTAATGAAAAACTGTTTTTT.

The gene calls are TRBV28 and TRBJ2-7; D call uncertain. Germline V gene sequence: CDR1 MDHEN, CDR2 SYDVKM. V lost 6 bases, J lost 2 bases, and 23 bases lay in between. This CDR3 is built from 17 residues. CDR3 protein: CASRSYLVQTSPYEQYF. The DNA of the CDR3 is TGTGCCAGCAGGTCATATCTGGTACAGACTTCCCCCTACGAGCAGTACTTC.

The chain carries TRBV7-9 and TRBJ2-7; 7 nucleotides match TRBD1. From germline, CDR1 is SEHNR and CDR2 FQNEAQ (reference sequence). This CDR3 contains 16 residues. J gave up 0 bases and V 2 bases, and 7 bases lay outside the gene matches. This CDR3 is CASSLSFGTVSYEQYF. Here the CDR3 DNA reads TGTGCCAGCAGCTTAAGTTTCGGGACAGTCTCCTACGAGCAGTACTTC.

The chain recombines TRBV7-2 with TRBJ2-3, with 8 bases fitting TRBD2. This CDR3 has 16 amino acids. CDR1 is SGHTA and CDR2 is FQGNSA in the germline V gene. V shed 5 bases, J shed 2 bases, and the junction held 9 bases outside the gene matches. The CDR3 nucleotides read TGTGCCAGCAGCCGTAATAGCGGGACCCACACAGATACGCAGTATTTT. This codes for CASSRNSGTHTDTQYF. Full variable domain (rest looked up from reference TRBV7-2 and TRBJ2-3): GAGVSQSPSNKVTEKGKDVELRCDPISGHTALYWYRQSLGQGLEFLIYFQGNSAPDKSGLPSDRFSAERTGGSVSTLTIQRTQQEDSAVYLCASSRNSGTHTDTQYFGPGTRLTVL.

V and J are TRBV18 and TRBJ2-4; D may match TRBD1 or TRBD2 (5 bases each). The germline V gene has CDR1 KGHSH and CDR2 LQKENI. The germline V and J ends were trimmed by 3 bases and 13 bases, with 19 bases remaining between them. The CDR3 consists of 14 residues. This CDR3 reads CASSPSQTQGEQYF. CDR3 in DNA: TGTGCCAGCTCACCGAGTCAGACCCAGGGAGAGCAGTACTTC.

As for this clonotype: One base away lies a much larger clone, so this may be a sequencing read error. Given the absence of the conserved phenylalanine or tryptophan at the CDR3 end, a read error is likely. The rearrangement uses TRBV7-8 and TRBJ2-1, with 8 bases fitting TRBD2. CDR1 and CDR2 (germline): SGHVS, FQNEAQ. V lost 1 base to trimming and J lost 3 bases; unmatched junction nucleotides: 11. This CDR3 region has 18 residues. CDR3 amino acids: CASSLVFAGRVFYNEQFL. The DNA for the CDR3 is TGTGCCAGCAGCTTAGTGTTTGCCGGGAGGGTCTTCTACAATGAGCAGTTCTTA.

The chain joins TRBV5-6 to TRBJ2-5; no definite D call. The V and J ends lost 5 bases and 0 bases respectively, with 8 bases between them. This CDR3 comprises 13 residues. The V gene's germline CDR1 is SGHDT and CDR2 YYEEEE. CDR3 DNA sequence: TGTGCCAGCAGGACACCTAACCAAGAGACCCAGTACTTC. It translates to CASRTPNQETQYF.